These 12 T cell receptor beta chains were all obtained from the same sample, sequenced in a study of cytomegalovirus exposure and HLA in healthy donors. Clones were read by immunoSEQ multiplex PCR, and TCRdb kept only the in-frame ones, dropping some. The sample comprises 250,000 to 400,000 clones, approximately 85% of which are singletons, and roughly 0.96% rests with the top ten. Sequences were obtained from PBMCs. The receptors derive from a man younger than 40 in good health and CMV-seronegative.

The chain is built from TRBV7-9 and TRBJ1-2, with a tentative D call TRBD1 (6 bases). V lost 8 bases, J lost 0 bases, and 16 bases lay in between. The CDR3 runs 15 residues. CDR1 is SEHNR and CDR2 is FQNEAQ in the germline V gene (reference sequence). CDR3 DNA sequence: TGTGCCAGCGGACCTGTCAGGGGCCCTAACTATGGCTACACCTTC. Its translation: CASGPVRGPNYGYTF. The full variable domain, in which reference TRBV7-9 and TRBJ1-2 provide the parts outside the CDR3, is DTGVSQNPRHKITKRGQNVTFRCDPISEHNRLYWYRQTLGQGPEFLTYFQNEAQLEKSRLLSDRFSAERPKGSFSTLEIQRTEQGDSAMYLCASGPVRGPNYGYTFGSGTRLTVV.

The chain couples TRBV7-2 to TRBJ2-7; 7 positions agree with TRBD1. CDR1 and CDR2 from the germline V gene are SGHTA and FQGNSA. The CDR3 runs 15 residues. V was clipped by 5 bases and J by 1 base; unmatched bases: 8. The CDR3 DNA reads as TGTGCCAGCAGCGACCCGGACAGGCTGTCCTACGAGCAGTACTTC. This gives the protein CASSDPDRLSYEQYF.

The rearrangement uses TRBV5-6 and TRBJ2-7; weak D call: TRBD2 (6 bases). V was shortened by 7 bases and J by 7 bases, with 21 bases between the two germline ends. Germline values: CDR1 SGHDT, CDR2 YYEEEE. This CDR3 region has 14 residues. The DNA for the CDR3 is TGTGCCAGCGGGTCAACGGGGAGGTTGTTAGAGCAGTACTTC. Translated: CASGSTGRLLEQYF.

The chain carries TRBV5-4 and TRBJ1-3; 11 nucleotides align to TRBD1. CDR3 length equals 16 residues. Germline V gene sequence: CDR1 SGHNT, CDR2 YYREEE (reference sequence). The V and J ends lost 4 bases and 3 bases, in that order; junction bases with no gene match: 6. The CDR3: CASSRGQGADGNTIYF. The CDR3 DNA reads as TGTGCCAGCAGCCGCGGACAGGGGGCGGATGGAAACACCATATATTTT.

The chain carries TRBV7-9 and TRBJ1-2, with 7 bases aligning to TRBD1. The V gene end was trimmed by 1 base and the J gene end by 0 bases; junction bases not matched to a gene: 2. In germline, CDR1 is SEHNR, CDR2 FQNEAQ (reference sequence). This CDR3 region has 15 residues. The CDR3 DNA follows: TGTGCCAGCAGCTTAGGGACAGGTTCTAACTATGGCTACACCTTC. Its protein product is CASSLGTGSNYGYTF.

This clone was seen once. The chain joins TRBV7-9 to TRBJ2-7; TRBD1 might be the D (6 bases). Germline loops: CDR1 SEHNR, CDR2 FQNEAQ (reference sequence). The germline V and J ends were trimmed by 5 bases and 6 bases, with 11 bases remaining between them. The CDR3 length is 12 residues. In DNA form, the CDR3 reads TGTGCCAGCAGCGCAAACAGGGTCGAGCAGTACTTC. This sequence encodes CASSANRVEQYF.

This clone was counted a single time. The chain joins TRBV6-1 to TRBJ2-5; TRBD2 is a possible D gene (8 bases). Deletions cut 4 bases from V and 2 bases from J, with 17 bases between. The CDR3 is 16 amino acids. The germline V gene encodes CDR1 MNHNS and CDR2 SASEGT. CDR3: CASSGGLGGGQETQYF. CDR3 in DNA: TGTGCCAGCAGTGGGGGACTAGGGGGCGGTCAAGAGACCCAGTACTTC.

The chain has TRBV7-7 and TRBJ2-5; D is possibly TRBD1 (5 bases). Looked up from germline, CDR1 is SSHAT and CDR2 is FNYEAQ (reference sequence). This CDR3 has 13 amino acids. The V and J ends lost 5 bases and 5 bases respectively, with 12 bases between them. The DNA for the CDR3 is TGTGCCAGCAGCGCTCAGGGCAGGGAGACCCAGTACTTC. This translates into CASSAQGRETQYF.

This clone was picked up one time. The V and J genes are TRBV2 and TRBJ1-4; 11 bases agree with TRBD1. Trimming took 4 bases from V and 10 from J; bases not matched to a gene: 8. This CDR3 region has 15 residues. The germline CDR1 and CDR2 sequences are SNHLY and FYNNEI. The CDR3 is CASSAPGQGESKLFF. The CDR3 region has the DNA TGTGCCAGCAGTGCACCGGGACAGGGGGAATCAAAACTGTTTTTT. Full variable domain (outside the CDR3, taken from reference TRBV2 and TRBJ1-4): EPEVTQTPSHQVTQMGQEVILRCVPISNHLYFYWYRQILGQKVEFLVSFYNNEISEKSEIFDDQFSVERPDGSNFTLKIRSTKLEDSAMYFCASSAPGQGESKLFFGSGTQLSVL.

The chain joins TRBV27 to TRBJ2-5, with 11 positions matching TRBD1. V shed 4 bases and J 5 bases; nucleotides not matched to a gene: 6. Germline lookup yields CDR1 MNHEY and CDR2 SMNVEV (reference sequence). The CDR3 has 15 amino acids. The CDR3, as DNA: TGTGCCAGCAGTTCTTGGACAGGGGGCATCGAGACCCAGTACTTC. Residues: CASSSWTGGIETQYF.

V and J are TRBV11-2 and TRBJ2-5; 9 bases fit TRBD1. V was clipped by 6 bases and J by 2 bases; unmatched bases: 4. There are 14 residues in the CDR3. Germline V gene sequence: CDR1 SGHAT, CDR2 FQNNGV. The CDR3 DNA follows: TGTGCCAGCAGGGGACAGGGAACACAAGAGACCCAGTACTTC. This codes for CASRGQGTQETQYF. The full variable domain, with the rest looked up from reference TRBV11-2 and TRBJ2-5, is EAGVAQSPRYKIIEKRQSVAFWCNPISGHATLYWYQQILGQGPKLLIQFQNNGVVDDSQLPKDRFSAERLKGVDSTLKIQPAKLEDSAVYLCASRGQGTQETQYFGPGTRLLVL.

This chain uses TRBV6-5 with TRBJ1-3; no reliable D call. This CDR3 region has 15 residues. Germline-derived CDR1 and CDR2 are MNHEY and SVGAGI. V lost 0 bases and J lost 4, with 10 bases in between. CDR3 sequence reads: CASSYSSAAGNTIYF. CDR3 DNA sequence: TGTGCCAGCAGTTACTCGAGTGCTGCCGGAAACACCATATATTTT.